The present TCR beta chain was sequenced within a study of quantifying T cell responses using KT2 cells (dated by TCRdb to about 2017). For the wider study: RNA was DNase-treated and reverse transcribed with TCR alpha and beta constant-region primers, mostly using SuperScript III. Under optimum conditions, the efficiency of the T4 ligation step was estimated to be more than 8%. PCR2 was run as a SYBR Green qPCR and stopped at a predetermined fluorescence threshold to avoid over-amplification.

To test the sensitivity and accuracy of the pipeline, known numbers of KT2, a T cell clone whose TCR had already been sequenced, were spiked into unfractionated PBMC. KT2 cells were mixed with a fixed number of PBMC to create a range of KT2-to-PBMC ratios. What the authors observed across the whole study: KT2 sequences were still detected at the lowest spike-in tested, roughly one KT2 cell per 100,000 PBMC. A linear scaling of KT2 alpha and beta sequence counts with input KT2 cell number was observed over several orders of magnitude. At very high KT2 spike-in numbers, detection of KT2 sequences reached saturation. No side-by-side comparison of the pipeline with other TCR sequencing techniques was included in the study.

Concerning this clonotype: There is no known antigen for this receptor. Nothing much larger sits one base from this clone, and base qualities are not available.

The library came from UMI-ligation and nested PCR. Using T4 RNA ligase 1, a single-stranded oligonucleotide bearing the Illumina SP2 sequence plus a UMI was ligated onto the 3' end of the cDNA. PCR1 consisted of about 4 cycles (98 degrees C 15 s, 69 degrees C 30 s, 72 degrees C 40 s), and for the beta primer an equimolar mix of RC1.1 and RC1.2 was used to cover TRBC1 and TRBC2. From PCR2 onward, TCR alpha and beta chains were processed separately, and sample indices and Illumina adaptors were added. The UMI was composed of 12 random nucleotides, arranged as two hexamers separated by a spacer, and was positioned after an 8-base spacer. Libraries were sequenced on an Illumina MiSeq with v2 2x251 paired-end chemistry, typically roughly 12 samples per run. To boost diversity, each sequencing library was supplemented with PhiX DNA at 5-7%. Per the original workflow: bcl2fastq converted raw reads to FASTQ, and Demultiplexor demultiplexed the reads by dual indices. Decombinator assigned V and J genes by tag matching, allowing a single base-pair mismatch. Using UMIs, Collapsinator corrected both sequencing errors and the frequency errors that come from PCR heterogeneity. Decombinator identifiers were converted to nucleotide sequence by CDR3Translator, the sequences were translated to amino acids, and CDR3 was extracted using C- and N-terminal motifs. Each distinct KT2 TCR was counted as a cluster of KT2 sequences sharing one unique molecular identifier. TCRdb took the public reads, trimmed them with fastp at Q25, ran MiXCR for clone calling and kept in-frame beta chains. When rows share a CDR3 protein, they turn into one entry using the most common DNA and genes. What appears here as the V and J calls and clone size reflects TCRdb's work, not the paper's. Recorded for this sample are 45,000 to 65,000 distinct CDR3 sequences; roughly an eighth of them occurred a single time. The top ten clones comprise around a tenth of the sample.

The sample taken for sequencing was PBMCs spiked with cells of the T cell clone KT2. This receptor was identified in a human donor.

CDR3 sequence: CASTLAGALQETQYF. The DNA is as follows: TGTGCCAGCACCCTAGCGGGGGCCCTACAAGAGACCCAGTACTTC. The chain is made from TRBV2 and TRBJ2-5; 10 central bases correspond to TRBD2. The junction shows trimming of 7 bases on V and 2 bases on J, and the gene matches do not reach 7 bases of it. The germline V gene gives CDR1 as SNHLY and CDR2 as FYNNEI. From cysteine to phenylalanine, the CDR3 is 15 amino acids long. Just CDR3 DNA is preserved here, 45 bases in frame from base 1.